This entry lists 17 T cell receptor beta chains sequenced from one sample in a study of T-cell memory formation after mild COVID-19. Using its own MiXCR run on the 5' RACE reads, TCRdb lists one record per CDR3 protein. The sample has about 360,000 distinct CDR3 sequences, 10% to 15% seen once; the top ten hold roughly a fifth. The source material was PBMCs or a T cell subset sorted from them (not recorded which). These receptors originate from a man aged 18 to 29 who had mild COVID-19 (a few samples of this study predate the infection). Cell type and time point are not known.

The rearrangement links TRBV7-9 to TRBJ1-1; tentatively, D is TRBD1 (5 bases). V lost 1 base and J lost 12, with 12 bases in between. Germline CDR1 reads SEHNR; CDR2 reads FQNEAQ (reference sequence). CDR3 length: 12 residues. The DNA for the CDR3 is TGTGCCAGCAGCTTAGGGTCAGGGAGATCTTTCTTT. The encoded protein is CASSLGSGRSFF.

This clonotype occurred a few times. The genes are TRBV20-1 and TRBJ2-7; a possible D gene is TRBD2 (7 bases). The CDR3 is made up of 13 amino acids. V lost 4 bases, J lost 1 base, and 11 bases lay in between. Germline CDR1 reads DFQATT; CDR2 reads SNEGSKA (reference sequence). The CDR3 here is CSATGGGSYEQYV. As DNA, the CDR3 is TGCAGTGCTACGGGGGGCGGATCCTACGAGCAGTACGTC.

This clonotype was seen more than once but under ten times. This chain connects TRBV4-1 to TRBJ2-3; 7 bases fit TRBD1. V dropped 1 base and J dropped 3; count of bases not matched to a gene: 10. There are 17 residues in the CDR3. Germline loops: CDR1 MGHRA, CDR2 YSYEKL. Here the CDR3 DNA reads TGCGCCAGCAGCCAAGGCGTCCTCCCGGGACAGACAGATACGCAGTATTTT. Translated: CASSQGVLPGQTDTQYF.

The chain uses TRBV5-1 and TRBJ2-1, with D perhaps given as TRBD1 or TRBD2 (7 bases each). The ends were cut back, 7 bases at V and 1 base at J, with 15 bases in the middle. The CDR3 covers 15 residues. Germline V gene sequence: CDR1 SGHRS, CDR2 YFSETQ. Here the CDR3 reads CASVSGGGSYNEQFF. CDR3 DNA sequence: TGCGCCAGCGTCTCAGGGGGGGGATCCTACAATGAGCAGTTCTTC.

The CDR3 coding sequence is TGTGCCAGCAGCCTTCTAAGCCGGGCCAATGAGCAGTTCTTC. This translates into CASSLLSRANEQFF. V and J are TRBV6-1 and TRBJ2-1; D is unresolved. CDR3 size: 14 residues. Germline loops: CDR1 MNHNS, CDR2 SASEGT. The ends were cut back, 6 bases at V and 6 bases at J, with 15 bases in the middle.

The gene calls are TRBV12-3 or TRBV12-4 and TRBJ2-2; D is perhaps TRBD1 (5 bases). V was trimmed by 11 bases and J by 6 bases, leaving 10 bases between them. The CDR3 sequence is 11 residues long. The CDR3 coding sequence is TGTGCCTCCCAGGGTCCCGGGGAGCTGTTTTTT. It specifies CASQGPGELFF.

This rearrangement joins TRBV2 to TRBJ1-1, with no clear D. CDR3 length: 12 residues. Germline V lookup: CDR1 SNHLY, CDR2 FYNNEI. V was trimmed by 3 bases and J by 4 bases, leaving 6 bases between them. The CDR3 sequence is CASSDGITEAFF. The CDR3 DNA is TGTGCCAGCAGTGACGGAATCACTGAAGCTTTCTTT.

This clonotype appeared many times. The genes are TRBV10-3 and TRBJ2-5; D may correspond to TRBD1 or TRBD2 (5 bases each). V shed 5 bases and J shed 5 bases, with 18 bases lying between them. The CDR3 covers 15 residues. In germline, CDR1 is ENHRY, CDR2 SYGVKD. The CDR3 nucleotides read TGTGCCATCAGTACAACCGTGAGGGGCGGTGAGACCCAGTACTTC. This gives the protein CAISTTVRGGETQYF.

This clonotype was observed a handful of times. The chain carries TRBV18 and TRBJ2-5; D unresolved. CDR1 is KGHSH and CDR2 is LQKENI in the germline V gene. This CDR3 spans 14 amino acids. V lost 3 bases and J lost 5, with 13 bases in between. The CDR3 DNA follows: TGTGCCAGCTCACCCCCGAGCAGCTACGAGACCCAGTACTTC. This gives the protein CASSPPSSYETQYF.

This clonotype was observed at least ten times. The chain recombines TRBV7-6 with TRBJ2-1, with 8 bases matching TRBD2. CDR1 and CDR2 from the germline V gene are SGHVS and FNYEAQ. Trimming cost V 1 base and J 0 bases; bases outside gene matches: 8. The CDR3 covers 18 residues. CDR3 sequence reads: CASSLGPLAGDSYNEQFF. CDR3 sequence (DNA): TGTGCCAGCAGCTTAGGACCCCTAGCGGGTGACTCCTACAATGAGCAGTTCTTC.

The gene calls are TRBV15 and TRBJ2-2; maybe TRBD1 (5 bases). The CDR3 sequence is 14 residues long. Germline V lookup: CDR1 LNHNV, CDR2 YYDKDF (reference sequence). V lost 6 bases to trimming and J lost 3 bases, with 11 bases between them. CDR3 residues: CATSGGAHTGELFF. CDR3 DNA: TGTGCCACCAGTGGTGGGGCCCACACCGGGGAGCTGTTTTTT. The full variable domain, completed using reference TRBV15 and TRBJ2-2, is DAMVIQNPRYQVTQFGKPVTLSCSQTLNHNVMYWYQQKSSQAPKLLFHYYDKDFNNEADTPDNFQSRRPNTSFCFLDIRSPGLGDTAMYLCATSGGAHTGELFFGEGSRLTVL.

Ten or more counts support this clonotype. The chain links TRBV6-6 to TRBJ1-5, with 9 bases that match TRBD1. V lost 3 bases to trimming and J lost 6 bases; unmatched junction nucleotides: 6. CDR3 length equals 15 residues. CDR1 is MNHNY, CDR2 SVGAGI, per germline (reference sequence). CDR3 protein: CASSYGQGSFQPQHF. For the CDR3, the DNA is TGTGCCAGCAGTTATGGACAGGGGAGCTTTCAGCCCCAGCATTTT.

This chain connects TRBV5-1 to TRBJ1-1, with TRBD1 matching over 8 bases. The CDR3 has 16 amino acids. Germline CDR1 and CDR2: SGHRS and YFSETQ. With V trimmed by 4 bases and J by 1 base, 9 bases remained unmatched. CDR3: CASSQSSGTGNTEAFF. CDR3 DNA sequence: TGCGCCAGCAGCCAAAGTTCCGGGACAGGGAACACTGAAGCTTTCTTT.

This clonotype was observed a handful of times. V is TRBV5-1 and J is TRBJ2-3; 7 bases are a match to TRBD2. The CDR3 spans 14 residues. Losses at the gene ends were 5 bases for V and 6 bases for J; bases not matched to a gene: 9. The V gene's germline CDR1 is SGHRS and CDR2 YFSETQ. CDR3 nucleotides: TGCGCCAGCAGACCGGGAGGTCTGGCTGATACGCAGTATTTT. The encoded protein is CASRPGGLADTQYF.

The gene calls are TRBV11-2 and TRBJ1-5; D possibly corresponds to TRBD1 (6 bases). Trimming took off 1 base at V and 4 bases at J, with 11 bases between the two ends. This CDR3 has 15 amino acids. The germline V gene has CDR1 SGHAT and CDR2 FQNNGV. The CDR3 region has the DNA TGTGCCAGCAGCTTAGGGGGGGCTCGTAATCAGCCCCAGCATTTT. Translation gives CASSLGGARNQPQHF.

The V and J genes are TRBV5-1 and TRBJ2-7; TRBD1 or TRBD2 may be the D gene (5 bases each). The CDR3 is 13 amino acids. Germline V gives CDR1 SGHRS, CDR2 YFSETQ. The V end lost 1 base, the J end lost 6 bases, and 11 bases lay between the germline ends. CDR3 protein: CASSLSERGEQYF. The DNA of the CDR3 is TGCGCCAGCAGCTTGTCTGAGAGGGGCGAGCAGTACTTC.

The rearrangement links TRBV5-1 to TRBJ2-3; 8 bases fit TRBD2. This CDR3 contains 17 residues. Trimming removed 0 bases from V and 0 bases from J; junction bases left unmatched: 6. Germline CDR1 reads SGHRS; CDR2 reads YFSETQ. In DNA form, the CDR3 reads TGCGCCAGCAGCTTGGGCCCAGTAGCGGGGAGCACAGATACGCAGTATTTT. This sequence encodes CASSLGPVAGSTDTQYF.